Given below is one T cell receptor (beta chain) in context. Its antigen is not identified. This sample was taken from a study of regulatory and conventional T cells in RAG deficiency. Study-level findings and limits: Compared with controls, unique Treg TCR beta sequences dropped about 110-fold in Omenn syndrome and CID/AS. Shorter CDR3s in all patient subsets; >85% Treg-Tconv overlap in Omenn. RAG-deficient patients showed markedly lower Shannon entropy and higher Simpson indices than control T-cell subsets. Omenn CD25-high CD127-low cells may be activated cells, not true Tregs.

Clones were sequenced by immunoSEQ multiplex PCR, and TCRdb holds only the in-frame ones, with some missing. The profile shows more than 20,000 clones, roughly 93% of them singletons. Genomic DNA came from blood conventional CD4+ T cells gated CD25-low CD127-high. These data also formed part of another study, on regulatory T cells. That work contributes: Amplification used 52 TRBV primers and 13 TRBJ primers.

The sample was CD4+ T cells sorted from blood. The receptor was isolated from a human donor in good health.

In DNA, the CDR3 is TGTGCCAGCAGCAAAGCAGAAGAAAGCAATCAGCCCCAGCATTTT. This codes for CASSKAEESNQPQHF. This chain uses TRBV21-1 with TRBJ1-5. TRBV21-1 is designated a pseudogene. CDR3 length: 15 residues.